This T cell receptor beta chain was captured in a study of blood T cell repertoires in COVID-19. Study-wide context: The United States, Italy and Spain supplied acute and convalescent COVID-19 samples.

CDR1 and CDR2 from the germline V gene are SGHRS and YFSETQ. With 2 bases removed from V and 4 bases from J, the gap between germline ends came to 15 bases. CDR3 length: 15 amino acids. In this sample, this clone turned up once. Here immunoSEQ multiplex PCR was the method, and the copy in TCRdb shows in-frame clones only, minus some. The sample consists of roughly 81,000 clones, about four fifths of them appearing once. The chain joins TRBV5-1 to TRBJ1-1; D is undetermined. The receptor comes from a woman in her 70s with acute or convalescent COVID-19. The sample consisted of peripheral blood. CDR3 residues: CASSFPPGIGTEAFF. CDR3 sequence (DNA): TGCGCCAGCAGCTTCCCCCCGGGGATAGGCACTGAAGCTTTCTTT.